One sample yielded the 11 T cell receptor beta chains listed below, sequenced in a study of T cells in Graves' hyperthyroidism and ophthalmopathy. RNA transcripts gave rise to amplified TCR beta CDR3 regions. A set of HTBI primers served as the primers for a first-round RT-PCR of the TCR CDR3. MiXCR, applied by TCRdb to the multiplex PCR reads, yields one record per CDR3 protein. The sample yields roughly 700,000 distinct CDR3 sequences, roughly 17% seen once. The sequencing input was blood. The receptors were gathered from a man aged 50 or older with Graves' hyperthyroidism.

There are many counts of this clonotype. The chain combines TRBV12-3 or TRBV12-4 with TRBJ2-3, with 9 bases identical to TRBD2. Losses at the gene ends were 5 bases for V and 5 bases for J; bases not matched to a gene: 11. This CDR3 region has 16 residues. The CDR3 coding sequence is TGTGCCAGCAGTCCGGCTGGTAGCGGGAGTTTAGATACGCAGTATTTT. This translates into CASSPAGSGSLDTQYF.

The chain couples TRBV7-9 to TRBJ2-3, with 10 bases aligning to TRBD2. In germline, CDR1 is SEHNR, CDR2 FQNEAQ (reference sequence). The CDR3 runs to 14 residues. V shed 5 bases and J 4 bases; nucleotides not matched to a gene: 3. CDR3 residues: CASSQSGRADTQYF. The CDR3 bases are TGTGCCAGCAGCCAGAGCGGGAGGGCAGATACGCAGTATTTT.

This clonotype was counted ten times or more. V and J are TRBV5-1 and TRBJ1-2; 8 bases align to TRBD1. This CDR3 is built from 14 residues. CDR1 and CDR2 from the germline V gene are SGHRS and YFSETQ. The junction had 5 bases not matched to a gene; V was cut back by 0 bases and J by 7 bases. CDR3 sequence reads: CASSLDQGAAGYTF. The CDR3 DNA follows: TGCGCCAGCAGCTTGGATCAGGGGGCTGCTGGCTACACCTTC.

The rearrangement joins TRBV11-2 to TRBJ2-5, with 13 bases fitting TRBD2. Germline V CDR1 and CDR2: SGHAT, FQNNGV. This CDR3 is built from 16 residues. Trimming removed 5 bases from V and 5 bases from J; junction bases left unmatched: 8. DNA for the CDR3: TGTGCCAGCAGCATACGACTAGCGGGAGGACTGGAGACCCAGTACTTC. Translated: CASSIRLAGGLETQYF.

The chain couples TRBV5-6 to TRBJ2-7; D is unclear. There are 11 residues in the CDR3. Looked up from germline, CDR1 is SGHDT and CDR2 is YYEEEE. Trimming cost V 2 bases and J 6 bases, with 6 bases left between them. DNA for the CDR3: TGTGCCAGCAGCTTTAGATCCGAGCAGTACTTC. Residues: CASSFRSEQYF.

This clonotype was picked up a small number of times. V usage is TRBV12-3 or TRBV12-4 and J usage is TRBJ1-2, with D perhaps TRBD1 (6 bases). The germline V and J ends were trimmed by 5 bases and 8 bases, with 18 bases remaining between them. CDR3 length equals 14 residues. CDR3 sequence: CASSDTGRRGGYTF. In DNA form, the CDR3 reads TGTGCCAGCAGTGATACAGGGAGAAGAGGAGGCTACACCTTC.

The rearrangement uses TRBV30 and TRBJ1-2; D gene uncertain. This CDR3 is 14 amino acids long. V was trimmed by 0 bases and J by 0 bases, leaving 8 bases between them. CDR1 is GTSNPN, CDR2 SVGIG, per germline (reference sequence). The CDR3 nucleotides read TGTGCCTGGAGTGTGACCTCCACTAACTATGGCTACACCTTC. Residues: CAWSVTSTNYGYTF.

This clonotype has a count of ten or more. The V and J genes are TRBV12-3 or TRBV12-4 and TRBJ1-5; TRBD1 agrees at 8 bases. V lost 6 bases to trimming and J lost 7 bases; unmatched junction nucleotides: 11. This CDR3 spans 15 amino acids. The CDR3 spells CASRKTGADRQPQHF. CDR3 coding DNA: TGTGCCAGCAGGAAGACAGGGGCTGACAGACAGCCCCAGCATTTT.

Note on this clonotype: One end of the junction fails to match germline, which may point to a read error. The chain joins TRBV28 to TRBJ2-1; D perhaps matches TRBD1 (6 bases). The germline V gene encodes CDR1 MDHEN and CDR2 SYDVKM. The CDR3 has 16 amino acids. CDR3 in amino acids: CASSQSWTATYSEQFF. DNA for the CDR3: TGTGCCAGCAGTCAGTCGTGGACAGCCACCTACAGTGAGCAGTTCTTC.

This clonotype was counted many times. The chain carries TRBV7-9 and TRBJ2-2, with D possibly being TRBD2 (5 bases). The CDR3 is 17 amino acids. Per the germline V gene, CDR1 is SEHNR and CDR2 is FQNEAQ (reference sequence). The V and J ends lost 4 bases and 4 bases respectively, with 19 bases between them. The DNA for the CDR3 is TGTGCCAGCAGCTCCCGTAGGAGCCCGGGGTTCACCGGGGAGCTGTTTTTT. Its protein product is CASSSRRSPGFTGELFF.

This clonotype has at least ten counts. This chain uses TRBV11-2 with TRBJ2-7; 7 bases match TRBD1. Germline V gene data show CDR1 as SGHAT and CDR2 as FQNNGV. The CDR3 length is 14 residues. V dropped 7 bases and J dropped 0; count of bases not matched to a gene: 6. CDR3 residues: CASTMTGSSYEQYF. In DNA form, the CDR3 reads TGTGCCAGCACCATGACAGGGAGCTCCTACGAGCAGTACTTC.